The entry that follows covers one T cell receptor beta chain sequence. PCR primers comprised 60 Vbeta and 13 Jbeta primers. Assay: immunoSEQ multiplex PCR; the TCRdb copy retains only in-frame clones and omits some. The data hold 150,000 to 200,000 clones, with around three quarters observed a single time. The data belong to a study of cytomegalovirus exposure and HLA in healthy donors. Turning to the study itself: Of a few hundred genotyped donors, 81% grouped in the Caucasian-associated ancestry cluster.

There are 16 residues in the CDR3. CDR1 is SGHAT and CDR2 is FQNNGV in the germline V gene. The V end was cut by 1 base, the J end by 5 bases, with 17 bases between. This rearrangement joins TRBV11-2 to TRBJ2-5; D remains ambiguous. The sequenced sample was PBMCs. The receptor was isolated from a man between 35 and 55 years old in good health and CMV-seronegative. The CDR3 bases are TGTGCCAGCAGCTTAGGATCAAGTGGCCCTAGGGAGACCCAGTACTTC. Translated: CASSLGSSGPRETQYF.